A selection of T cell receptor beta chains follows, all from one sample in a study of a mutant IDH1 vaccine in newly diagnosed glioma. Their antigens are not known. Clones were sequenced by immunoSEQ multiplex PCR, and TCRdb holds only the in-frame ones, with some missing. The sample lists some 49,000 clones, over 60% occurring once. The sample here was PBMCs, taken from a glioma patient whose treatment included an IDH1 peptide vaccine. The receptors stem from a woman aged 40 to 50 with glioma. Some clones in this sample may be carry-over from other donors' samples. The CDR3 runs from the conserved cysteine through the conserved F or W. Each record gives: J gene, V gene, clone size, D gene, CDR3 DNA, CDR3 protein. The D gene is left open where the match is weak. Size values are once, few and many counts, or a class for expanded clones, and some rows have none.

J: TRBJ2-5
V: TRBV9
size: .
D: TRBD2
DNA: TGTGCCAGCAGCGGATTAGGAACTAGCGGAGAGACCCAGTACTTC
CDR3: CASSGLGTSGETQYF

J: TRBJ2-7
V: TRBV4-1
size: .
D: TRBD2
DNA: TGCGCCAGCAGCCCGGACCGAAGCGGGGACTACTACGAGCAGTACTTC
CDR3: CASSPDRSGDYYEQYF

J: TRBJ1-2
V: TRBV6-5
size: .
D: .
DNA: TGTGCCAGCAGGCTTGGCCGGGGAATCTATGGCTACACCTTC
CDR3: CASRLGRGIYGYTF

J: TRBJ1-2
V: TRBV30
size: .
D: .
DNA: TGTGCCTGGAGTGGTGGGAACTATGGCTACACCTTC
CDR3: CAWSGGNYGYTF

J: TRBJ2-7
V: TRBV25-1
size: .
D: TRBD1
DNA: TGTGCCAGCAGTCAGACCTCGACAGGGAGCTCCTACGAGCAGTACTTC
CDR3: CASSQTSTGSSYEQYF

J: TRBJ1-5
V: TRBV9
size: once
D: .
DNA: TGTGCCAGCAGCGTTTCAGGGATCAATCAGCCCCAGCATTTT
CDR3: CASSVSGINQPQHF

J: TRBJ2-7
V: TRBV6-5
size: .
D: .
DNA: TGTGCCAGCAGCCGCGGAACAACAGGCTACGAGCAGTACTTC
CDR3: CASSRGTTGYEQYF

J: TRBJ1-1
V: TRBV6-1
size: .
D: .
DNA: TGTGCCAGCATCGACAGAAGAAGGAACACTGAAGCTTTCTTT
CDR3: CASIDRRRNTEAFF

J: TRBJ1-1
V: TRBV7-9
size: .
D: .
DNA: TGTGCCAGCAGCTTCGATCGGGGCAGGGCGAACACTGAAGCTTTCTTT
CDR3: CASSFDRGRANTEAFF

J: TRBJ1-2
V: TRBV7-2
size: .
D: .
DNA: TGTGCCAGCAGCTTATTAAAGGTCGGGGGCTACACCTTC
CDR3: CASSLLKVGGYTF

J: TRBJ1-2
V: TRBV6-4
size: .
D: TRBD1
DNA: TGTGCCAGCAGTGATCGACAGGGATCCTATGGCTACACCTTC
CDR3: CASSDRQGSYGYTF

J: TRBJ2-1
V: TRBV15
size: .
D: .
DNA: TGTGCCACCAGCAAAAAGGGGCAGAGTCAGTTCTTC
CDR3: CATSKKGQSQFF

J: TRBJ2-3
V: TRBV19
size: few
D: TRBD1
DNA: TGTGCCAGTAGTATGAGAGGGACAGGGCTTACGCAGTATTTT
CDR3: CASSMRGTGLTQYF

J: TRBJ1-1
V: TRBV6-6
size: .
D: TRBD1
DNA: TGTGCCAGCAGCGACCCGGGACAGGGGACCAACACTGAAGCTTTCTTT
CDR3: CASSDPGQGTNTEAFF

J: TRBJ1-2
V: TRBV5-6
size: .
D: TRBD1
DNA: TGTGCCAGCAGCTTCTACAGGGGTCCCAACTATGGCTACACCTTC
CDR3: CASSFYRGPNYGYTF

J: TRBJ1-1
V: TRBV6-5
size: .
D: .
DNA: TGTGCCAGCAGTTACTCGAGGATAGCTGAAGCTTTCTTT
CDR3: CASSYSRIAEAFF

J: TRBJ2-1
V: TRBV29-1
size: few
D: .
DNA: TGCAGCGTTGATGGTTATCACTCCTACAATGAGCAGTTCTTC
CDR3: CSVDGYHSYNEQFF

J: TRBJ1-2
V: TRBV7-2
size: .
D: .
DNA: TGTGCCAGCAGCTTAGGGGGTGGCAGCTTCAACTATGGCTACACCTTC
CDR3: CASSLGGGSFNYGYTF

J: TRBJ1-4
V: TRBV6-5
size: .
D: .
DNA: TGTGCCAGCAGTTACTATAGACGCGGTAATGAAAAACTGTTTTTT
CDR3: CASSYYRRGNEKLFF